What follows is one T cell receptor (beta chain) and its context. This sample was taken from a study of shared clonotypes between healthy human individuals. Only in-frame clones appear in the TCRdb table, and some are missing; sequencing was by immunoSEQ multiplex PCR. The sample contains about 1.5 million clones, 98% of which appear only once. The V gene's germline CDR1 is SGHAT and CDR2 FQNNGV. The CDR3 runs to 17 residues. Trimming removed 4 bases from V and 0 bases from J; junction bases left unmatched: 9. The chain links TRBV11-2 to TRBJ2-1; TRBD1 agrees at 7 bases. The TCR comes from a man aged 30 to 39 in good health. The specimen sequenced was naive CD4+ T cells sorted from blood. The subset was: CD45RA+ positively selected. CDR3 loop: CASSYRMDRNSYNEQFF. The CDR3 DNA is TGTGCCAGCAGCTACCGTATGGACAGGAACTCCTACAATGAGCAGTTCTTC.